The TCR beta chain described here comes from a study of cytomegalovirus exposure and HLA in healthy donors (dated by TCRdb to the late 2010s). Concerning the study at large: According to a later analysis, one platform produced both the 110 or so validation repertoires and the 550 to 800 repertoires of the first cohort. The study aimed to test whether signatures of past pathogen exposure could be identified by cataloging public T cell receptors. In addition to the first cohort of hundreds of subjects, a separate validation cohort of about 120 different subjects was used. To predict cytomegalovirus infection status, the study combined high-throughput TCR immunosequencing, statistical association of individual TCRs with disease status, and machine learning. The investigation overall reported the following: Across donors, most TCR sequences were observed very rarely, whereas some public TCRs were present in many individuals. Three of the identified cytomegalovirus-associated TCR beta chains were confirmed in vitro to be specific for cytomegalovirus antigens. In a later analysis, TCRs clustered in the first cohort were found to also tend to co-occur in the roughly 110 validation repertoires, with around 94% of cluster scores above 0. Cytomegalovirus status was reported to be diagnosed by the classifier with high specificity and sensitivity in both the original and validation cohorts. The study gave a list of over 150 TCR beta chains associated with cytomegalovirus. A later analysis lacked HLA typing for the validation cohort, so it scored co-occurrence in that cohort across all 120 repertoires. The authors suggested that the approach could potentially be generalized to other disease states and immunological phenotypes.

CDR1 and CDR2, per the germline V gene, are SQVTM and ANQGSEA. The CDR3 runs 14 amino acids, cysteine and phenylalanine included. Only CDR3 DNA is held: 42 bases, read in frame from base 1. V gives up 4 bases and J gives up 2 bases, and the segment between their germline ends measures 15 bases. With respect to this clone: Its target antigen remains unknown. No clone much larger than this one lies a single base away; base qualities are absent.

To prepare the library, the immunoSEQ multiplex PCR assay was applied. Processing in the source paper ran as follows. To diagnose cytomegalovirus status from the catalog of TCR beta chain sequences, a statistical classification framework was built. In its TCRdb copy, this immuneACCESS table keeps in-frame sequences only and misses some clones. Where compared with another copy, unresolved V genes explain less than half of these, and the others have no known cause. The V and J calls and clone size come from that table; D and trimming were worked out from the DNA. This sample lists fewer than 95,000 clones; approximately 94% were detected once. The ten largest clones capture 0.5% to 0.75% of the sample. Donors formed part of the validation cohort, which comprised 120 subjects and was distinct from the first cohort of several hundred subjects.

This sequence originates from a young woman in good health and CMV-seronegative. The chain was built from TRBV29-1 and TRBJ2-7; 6 matching bases give a weak D call of TRBD2. Sequencing was carried out using PBMCs. The DNA reads TGCAGCGTTGGTCAGCCGGGGGTCACCTACGAGCAGTACTTC. It encodes CSVGQPGVTYEQYF.